Below, one T cell receptor beta chain is given with its context. Antigen unknown. These data belong to a study of T cells in tuberculosis. Looking at the study overall: In South Africa, adults with active tuberculosis were compared with IGRA-negative and latently infected IGRA-positive adolescents. Overall study results and limits: Smaller alpha distances in active tuberculosis partly reflected shorter CDR3-alpha lengths. Active tuberculosis TCR-alpha repertoires lay closer to GMM-specific TCRs than IGRA-negative controls, suggesting clonal expansion. Selection depended on which cryopreserved specimens were available.

The repertoire was sequenced with immunoSEQ multiplex PCR; TCRdb's copy has only in-frame clones and lacks some. This sample has about 36,000 clones, with about 94% found just once. The CDR3 is 17 amino acids. The V and J ends lost 3 bases and 3 bases, in that order; junction bases with no gene match: 12. Germline assignment: CDR1 SGHAT and CDR2 FQNNGV. V and J are TRBV11-2 and TRBJ2-3, with 7 bases lining up with TRBD2. The sample consisted of PBMCs. The sequence was collected from a donor between 10 and 29 years old with latent tuberculosis or without tuberculosis infection. CDR3 sequence: CASSFPPGQGGTDTQYF. The CDR3 DNA sequence: TGTGCCAGCAGCTTCCCGCCAGGGCAGGGAGGGACAGATACGCAGTATTTT.